This TCR beta chain was identified during a study of graft-versus-host responses after intestinal transplantation. Study-wide context: Recipients uniformly received anti-thymocyte globulin induction, followed by tacrolimus and steroids for approximately 3 years.

To note about this clone: Its antigen is as yet unknown.

Method: immunoSEQ multiplex PCR; TCRdb's copy keeps in-frame clones and lacks some. The table has approximately 94,000 clones, over 75% seen once. The germline V gene has CDR1 SGHNT and CDR2 YYREEE (reference sequence). The V and J ends lost 4 bases and 2 bases, in that order; junction bases with no gene match: 6. The CDR3 has 15 amino acids. This chain joins TRBV5-4 and TRBJ2-7, with 10 bases lining up with TRBD1. This specimen was unstimulated CD4+ T cells sorted from spleen or lymph node cells, taken before transplant. This receptor was obtained from a human donor who was the organ donor for an intestinal transplant. The CDR3: CASSPPGQGAYEQYF. The DNA for the CDR3 is TGTGCCAGCAGCCCCCCAGGACAGGGGGCCTACGAGCAGTACTTC. Full variable domain (rest looked up from reference TRBV5-4 and TRBJ2-7): ETGVTQSPTHLIKTRGQQVTLRCSSQSGHNTVSWYQQALGQGPQFIFQYYREEENGRGNFPPRFSGLQFPNYSSELNVNALELDDSALYLCASSPPGQGAYEQYFGPGTRLTVT.